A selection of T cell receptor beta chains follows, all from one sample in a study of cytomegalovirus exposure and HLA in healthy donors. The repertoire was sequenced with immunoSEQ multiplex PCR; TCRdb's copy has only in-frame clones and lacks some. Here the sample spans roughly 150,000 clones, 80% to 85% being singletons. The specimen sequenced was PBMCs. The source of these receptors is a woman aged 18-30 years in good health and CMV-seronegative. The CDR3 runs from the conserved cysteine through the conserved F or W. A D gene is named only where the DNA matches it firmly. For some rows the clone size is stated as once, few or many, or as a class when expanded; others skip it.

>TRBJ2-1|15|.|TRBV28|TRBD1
CASSFPRDSHNEQFF
TGTGCCAGCAGTTTTCCGAGGGACAGCCACAATGAGCAGTTCTTC
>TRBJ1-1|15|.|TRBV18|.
CASSLLDMSNTEAFF
TGTGCCAGCTCACTACTGGACATGTCGAACACTGAAGCTTTCTTT
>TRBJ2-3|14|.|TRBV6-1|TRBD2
CASGAGLEADTQYF
TGTGCCAGTGGGGCGGGACTAGAGGCAGATACGCAGTATTTT
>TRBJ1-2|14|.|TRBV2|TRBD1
CASRGDSLNYGYTF
TGTGCCAGCAGGGGGGACAGCCTTAACTATGGCTACACCTTC
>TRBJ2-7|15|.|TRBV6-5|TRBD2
CASSPSGGEPYEQYF
TGTGCCAGCAGCCCTAGCGGGGGGGAACCCTACGAGCAGTACTTC
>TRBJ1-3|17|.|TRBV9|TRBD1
CASSTRGPGTGGNTIYF
TGTGCCAGCAGCACAAGGGGTCCCGGGACAGGAGGAAACACCATATATTTT
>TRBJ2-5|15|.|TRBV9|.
CASSAFLGALETQYF
TGTGCCAGCAGCGCCTTCCTGGGGGCCTTGGAGACCCAGTACTTC
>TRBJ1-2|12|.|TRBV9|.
CASKDAGEVGTF
TGTGCCAGCAAGGACGCAGGGGAAGTTGGCACCTTC
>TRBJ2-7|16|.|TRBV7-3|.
CASSLTGDTSSYEQYF
TGTGCCAGCAGCTTAACGGGGGACACCAGCTCCTACGAGCAGTACTTC
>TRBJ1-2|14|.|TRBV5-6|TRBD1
CASSVIQGAGGYTF
TGTGCCAGCAGCGTAATTCAGGGGGCGGGTGGCTACACCTTC
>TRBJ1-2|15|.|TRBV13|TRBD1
CASSLVDRGLGGYTF
TGTGCCAGCAGCTTAGTTGACAGGGGGCTTGGTGGCTACACCTTC
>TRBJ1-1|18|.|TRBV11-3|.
CASSLVYGSLKLNTEAFF
TGTGCCAGCAGCTTAGTTTACGGGTCGCTCAAACTGAACACTGAAGCTTTCTTT
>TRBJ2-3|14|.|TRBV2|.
CASRMGDNTDTQYF
TGTGCCAGCAGGATGGGGGACAACACAGATACGCAGTATTTT
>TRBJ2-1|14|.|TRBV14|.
CASSQVGGVIGLFF
TGTGCCAGCAGCCAAGTAGGAGGGGTCATAGGGCTGTTCTTC
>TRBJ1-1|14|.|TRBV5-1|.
CASSFGGRGTEAFF
TGCGCCAGCAGCTTCGGGGGGAGGGGAACTGAAGCTTTCTTT
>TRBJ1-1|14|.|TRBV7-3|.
CASSLSGARTEAFF
TGTGCCAGCAGCTTATCAGGGGCTAGGACTGAAGCTTTCTTT
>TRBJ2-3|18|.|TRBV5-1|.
CASSWPRAPTDAADTQYF
TGCGCCAGCAGCTGGCCGAGGGCGCCGACGGATGCCGCAGATACGCAGTATTTT
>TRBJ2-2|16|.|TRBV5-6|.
CASSSLPGTLTGELFF
TGTGCCAGCAGCTCTCTTCCCGGGACTTTAACCGGGGAGCTGTTTTTT
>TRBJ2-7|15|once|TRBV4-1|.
CASSPSPIQWYEQYF
TGCGCCAGCAGCCCCTCACCAATACAGTGGTACGAGCAGTACTTC
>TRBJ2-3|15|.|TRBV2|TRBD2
CASSREGLFTDTQYF
TGTGCCAGCAGCCGGGAGGGACTCTTCACAGATACGCAGTATTTT
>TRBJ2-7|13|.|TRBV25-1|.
CASGRQEEYEQYF
TGTGCCAGCGGACGACAGGAGGAATACGAGCAGTACTTC
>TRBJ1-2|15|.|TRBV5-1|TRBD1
CASNYNPTGTYGYTF
TGCGCCAGCAACTATAACCCGACAGGGACCTATGGCTACACCTTC
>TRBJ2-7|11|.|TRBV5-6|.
CASSFSYEQYF
TGTGCCAGCAGCTTCAGCTACGAGCAGTACTTC
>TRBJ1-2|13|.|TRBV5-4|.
CASSLVGVRGYTF
TGTGCCAGCAGCTTGGTAGGGGTCCGTGGCTACACCTTC
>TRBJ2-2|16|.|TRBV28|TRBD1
CASSLNGQGETGELFF
TGTGCCAGCAGTTTAAACGGACAGGGCGAAACCGGGGAGCTGTTTTTT
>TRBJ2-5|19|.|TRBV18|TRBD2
CASSRTGTSGGAFGETQYF
TGTGCCAGCTCCCGGACCGGGACTAGCGGGGGGGCCTTTGGAGAGACCCAGTACTTC
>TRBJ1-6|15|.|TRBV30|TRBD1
CAWSPPTGGNSPLHF
TGTGCCTGGAGTCCACCGACAGGGGGAAATTCACCCCTCCACTTT
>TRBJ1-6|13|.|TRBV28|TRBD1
CASSRRQGSPLHF
TGTGCCAGCAGCCGTCGACAGGGTTCACCCCTCCACTTT
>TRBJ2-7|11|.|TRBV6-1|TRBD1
CASSETGLEYF
TGTGCCAGCAGTGAGACAGGGCTAGAGTACTTC
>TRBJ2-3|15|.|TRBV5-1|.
CASSLVGALADTQYF
TGCGCCAGCAGCTTGGTAGGGGCCCTTGCAGATACGCAGTATTTT
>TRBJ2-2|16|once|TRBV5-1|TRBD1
CASSTGTGGSTGELFF
TGCGCCAGCAGCACAGGGACAGGGGGCTCCACCGGGGAGCTGTTTTTT
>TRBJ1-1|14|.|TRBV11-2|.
CASTPGRRNTEAFF
TGTGCCAGCACCCCAGGGCGGAGGAACACTGAAGCTTTCTTT
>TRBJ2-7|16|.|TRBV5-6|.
CASSLALLARIGEQYF
TGTGCCAGCAGCTTGGCACTTCTAGCTCGTATTGGCGAGCAGTACTTC
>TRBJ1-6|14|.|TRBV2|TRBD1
CASSRDRGNSPLHF
TGTGCCAGCAGTAGGGACAGGGGGAATTCACCCCTCCACTTT
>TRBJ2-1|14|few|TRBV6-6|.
CASSLEGSYNEQFF
TGTGCCAGCAGTTTGGAGGGCTCCTACAATGAGCAGTTCTTC
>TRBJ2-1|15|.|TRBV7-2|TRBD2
CASSLIGGGRNEQFF
TGTGCCAGCAGCTTAATCGGGGGGGGGAGGAATGAGCAGTTCTTC
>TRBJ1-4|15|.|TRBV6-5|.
CASSDRRGGDEKLFF
TGTGCCAGCAGCGACCGCCGGGGAGGGGATGAAAAACTGTTTTTT
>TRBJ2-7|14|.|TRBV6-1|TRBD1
CASSEQGASREQYF
TGTGCCAGCAGCGAACAGGGGGCGAGTCGCGAGCAGTACTTC
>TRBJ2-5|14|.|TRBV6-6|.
CASSYSQARETQYF
TGTGCCAGCAGTTACTCTCAAGCTCGGGAGACCCAGTACTTC
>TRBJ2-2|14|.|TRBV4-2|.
CASSQRENTGELFF
TGTGCCAGCAGCCAGAGGGAGAACACCGGGGAGCTGTTTTTT
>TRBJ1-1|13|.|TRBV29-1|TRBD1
CSVRTGISTEAFF
TGCAGCGTTAGGACAGGGATAAGCACTGAAGCTTTCTTT
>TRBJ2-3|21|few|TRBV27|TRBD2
CASSLWALAGAKSPSTDTQYF
TGTGCCAGCAGTTTATGGGCACTAGCGGGGGCCAAATCTCCTAGCACAGATACGCAGTATTTT
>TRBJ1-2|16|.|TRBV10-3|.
CAISAGQPFSNYGYTF
TGTGCCATCAGCGCGGGTCAGCCTTTTAGTAACTATGGCTACACCTTC
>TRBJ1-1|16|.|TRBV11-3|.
CASSKGGSGLNTEAFF
TGTGCCAGCTCGAAAGGGGGATCGGGGTTGAACACTGAAGCTTTCTTT
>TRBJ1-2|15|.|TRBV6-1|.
CASKGAHWENYGYTF
TGTGCCAGCAAAGGAGCACACTGGGAGAACTATGGCTACACCTTC
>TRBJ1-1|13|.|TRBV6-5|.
CASRTSPGTEAFF
TGTGCCAGCAGGACAAGTCCGGGGACTGAAGCTTTCTTT
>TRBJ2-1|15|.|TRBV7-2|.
CASSPQTNYYNEQFF
TGTGCCAGCAGCCCACAGACCAATTACTACAATGAGCAGTTCTTC
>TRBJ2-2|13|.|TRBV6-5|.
CASKATNTGELFF
TGTGCAAGCAAAGCTACGAACACCGGGGAGCTGTTTTTT
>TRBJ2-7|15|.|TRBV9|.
CASSASLTGAYEQYF
TGTGCCAGCAGCGCCTCTCTGACCGGGGCCTACGAGCAGTACTTC
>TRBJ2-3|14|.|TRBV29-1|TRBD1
CSVVGQGITDTQYF
TGCAGCGTCGTGGGACAGGGAATTACAGATACGCAGTATTTT
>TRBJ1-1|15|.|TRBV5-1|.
CASSLVGMGATEAFF
TGCGCCAGCAGCTTGGTAGGTATGGGGGCCACTGAAGCTTTCTTT
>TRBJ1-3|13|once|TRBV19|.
CASSLTSGNTIYF
TGTGCCAGTAGCCTCACTTCTGGAAACACCATATATTTT
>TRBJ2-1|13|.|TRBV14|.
CASSQGRTAAQFF
TGTGCCAGCAGCCAAGGGAGAACGGCGGCGCAGTTCTTC
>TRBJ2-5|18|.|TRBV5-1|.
CASRNSGTNSEKGETQYF
TGCGCCAGCAGAAATAGCGGAACCAATTCCGAGAAGGGGGAGACCCAGTACTTC
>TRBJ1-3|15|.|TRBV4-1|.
CASSQVAVSGNTIYF
TGCGCCAGCAGCCAAGTTGCAGTCTCTGGAAACACCATATATTTT
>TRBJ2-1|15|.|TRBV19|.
CASSKPGMGYNEQFF
TGTGCCAGTAGCAAGCCAGGGATGGGTTACAATGAGCAGTTCTTC
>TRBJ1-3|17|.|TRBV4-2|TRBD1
CASSQDRGQYSGNTIYF
TGTGCCAGCAGCCAAGATCGGGGACAGTACTCTGGAAACACCATATATTTT
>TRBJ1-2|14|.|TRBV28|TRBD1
CASTGGDRVGGYTF
TGTGCCAGCACGGGGGGGGACAGGGTAGGGGGCTACACCTTC
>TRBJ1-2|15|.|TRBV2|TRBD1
CASSFYRRDRDGYTF
TGTGCCAGCAGTTTTTACCGAAGGGACAGGGACGGCTACACCTTC